These T cell receptor beta chains were read from a single sample in a study of molecular identifiers for immune sequencing clone quantification. TCRdb re-called the PCR reads through MiXCR, storing one row per CDR3 protein. This repertoire shows about 320,000 distinct CDR3 sequences, roughly a quarter found once; its top ten account for 0.65% to 0.75%. Sequencing was done on a sample of naive CD8+ T cells from blood, with Jurkat cell RNA spiked in. Receptors originate from a human donor in good health. Some libraries in this study had Jurkat cell RNA spiked in. CDR3s include the opening cysteine and the closing phenylalanine or tryptophan. A D gene is named only where the DNA matches it firmly. The listing skips clone size in some rows; elsewhere it reads once, few, many or a size class.

clone_size d_call j_call v_call cdr3_length cdr3_nt cdr3_aa
many TRBD1 TRBJ2-3 TRBV7-9 18 TGTGCCAGCAGCGCCGTCCCGGGACAGGTCCCGCGCACAGATACGCAGTATTTT CASSAVPGQVPRTDTQYF
many TRBD1 TRBJ1-2 TRBV5-4 15 TGTGCCAGCAGTCGCGACAGGGAGGGCGACTATGGCTACACCTTC CASSRDREGDYGYTF
few TRBD2 TRBJ2-3 TRBV6-5 17 TGTGCCAGCAGTTACGGAATAGCGGGGGGGCCGGGAGATACGCAGTATTTT CASSYGIAGGPGDTQYF
many . TRBJ2-3 TRBV20-1 11 TGCAGTGAGGGAAGCACAGATACGCAGTATTTT CSEGSTDTQYF
many . TRBJ1-3 TRBV4-3 13 TGCGCCAGCAGCCCCTCCCGCGGAAACACCATATATTTT CASSPSRGNTIYF
many TRBD2 TRBJ2-3 TRBV7-2 15 TGTGCCAGCAAGGGACTAGCGGGTCCGAGAGATACGCAGTATTTT CASKGLAGPRDTQYF
. . TRBJ2-7 TRBV4-1 15 TGCGCCAGCAGCCAAGACTCGGGGCGGTCCTACGAGCAGTACTTC CASSQDSGRSYEQYF
few TRBD1 TRBJ2-7 TRBV11-2 16 TGTGCCAGCAGCTTAGGACGGGACAGCCGAACGTACGAGCAGTACTTC CASSLGRDSRTYEQYF
. TRBD1 TRBJ2-5 TRBV5-4 14 TGTGCCAGCGGAACAGGGGGCGGGCAAGAGACCCAGTACTTC CASGTGGGQETQYF
. TRBD2 TRBJ2-1 TRBV20-1 18 TGCAGTGCTGTCGGACTAGCGGGAGAGAGAATTTCCTACAATGAGCAGTTCTTC CSAVGLAGERISYNEQFF
few TRBD1 TRBJ1-1 TRBV19 12 TGTGCCAGTTATTCAGGGGGGACTGAAGCTTTCTTT CASYSGGTEAFF
. . TRBJ2-7 TRBV4-3 14 TGCGCCAGCAGCCAAGATACGCGGGGATACGAGCGGTACTTC CASSQDTRGYERYF
. TRBD2 TRBJ2-3 TRBV12-3/TRBV12-4 14 TGTGCCACCTTACGGGAGGGCCTGGTAGATACGCAGTATTTT CATLREGLVDTQYF
many . TRBJ2-5 TRBV12-3/TRBV12-4 14 TGTGCCAGCAGTTTAATGGGGGACCAAGAGACCCAGTACTTC CASSLMGDQETQYF
. TRBD1 TRBJ1-2 TRBV4-1 15 TGCGCCAGCAGCCAAGATCCAGGGGGAGATTATGGCTACACCTTC CASSQDPGGDYGYTF
. . TRBJ2-6 TRBV19 18 TGTGCCAGTAGTATAGGCTTCAGGGCGGCAACTGGGGCCAACGTCCTGACTTTC CASSIGFRAATGANVLTF
few TRBD1 TRBJ1-1 TRBV27 15 TGTGCCAGCAGCTTATACAGGGGCGGAGGGACTGAAGCTTTCTTT CASSLYRGGGTEAFF
. . TRBJ1-5 TRBV20-1 15 TGCAGTGCTAGAGATGGAGGGGCGCTCGGTCAGCCCCAGCATTTT CSARDGGALGQPQHF
. TRBD2 TRBJ2-2 TRBV9 16 TGTGCCAGCACCCCCTTCCACGGGGGGGGGACCGGGAAGCTGTTTTTT CASTPFHGGGTGKLFF
. TRBD1 TRBJ2-1 TRBV19 13 TGTGCCAGTAGTGCCACAGGGGGCCATGAGCAGTTCTTC CASSATGGHEQFF
many TRBD2 TRBJ2-7 TRBV6-5 15 TGTGCCAGCAGTTACTTGACGGGAGGTAGGGACGAGCAGTACTTC CASSYLTGGRDEQYF
many . TRBJ2-2 TRBV6-5 12 TGTGCCAGCAGCCCAGGGTCCGGGGAGCTGTTTTTT CASSPGSGELFF
. . TRBJ2-3 TRBV19 13 TGTGCCAGTAGTCTCGACGGGGCAGATACGCAGTATTTT CASSLDGADTQYF
. . TRBJ2-1 TRBV29-1 14 TGCAGCGTTGTATTTCTACACTCCAACGATGAGCAGTTCTTC CSVVFLHSNDEQFF
many . TRBJ2-7 TRBV20-1 15 TGCAGTGCTAAAGTATCACAGTCGTACTCCTACGAGCAGTACTTC CSAKVSQSYSYEQYF
few . TRBJ2-3 TRBV6-6 12 TGTGCCAGCCGACACGAATCAGATACGCAGTATTTT CASRHESDTQYF
. . TRBJ2-4 TRBV11-2 19 TGCGCCAGCAGCCGTACAGGGCGCGCGGTTTTCTCAGCCAATAACATTCAGTACTTC CASSRTGRAVFSANNIQYF
. . TRBJ2-2 TRBV27 15 TGTGCCAGCAGCTGGGCTACCGGGTCCGGCGGGGAGCTGTTTTTT CASSWATGSGGELFF
. TRBD2 TRBJ2-3 TRBV20-1 15 TGCAGTGCAACTAGCCAGCGGGAGATGGCAGATACGCAGTATTTT CSATSQREMADTQYF
. . TRBJ2-5 TRBV20-1 15 TGCAGTGCTAGATTCTGGACACAGTTTGATGAGACCCAGTACTTC CSARFWTQFDETQYF
. TRBD2 TRBJ2-5 TRBV7-8 15 TGTGCCAGCAGCTTAGTGTCTAGCGGGCAAGAGACCCAGTACTTC CASSLVSSGQETQYF
few . TRBJ1-1 TRBV12-3/TRBV12-4 14 TGTGCCAGCAGTTTGGCCTACCTGAACACTGAAGCTTTCTTT CASSLAYLNTEAFF
many . TRBJ2-7 TRBV12-3/TRBV12-4 13 TGTGCCAGCAGTTCCGGAAGCAACTACGAGCAGTACTTC CASSSGSNYEQYF
. TRBD2 TRBJ2-5 TRBV5-1 17 TGCGCCGGCAGCTTGGCCGGGCTAGCGGACGGACAAGAGACCCAGTACTTC CAGSLAGLADGQETQYF
many . TRBJ2-3 TRBV12-3/TRBV12-4 18 TGTGCCAGCAGTTTACGCCCGTGGGGTAGCGGATTCACAGATACGCAGTATTTT CASSLRPWGSGFTDTQYF
few . TRBJ2-3 TRBV27 12 TGTGCCAGCAGTTCATTCTCAGATACGCAGTATTTT CASSSFSDTQYF
. TRBD2 TRBJ2-7 TRBV7-9 15 TGTGCCAGCAGCTTAGCGCTCGGGGGGTTTTGGGAGCAGTACTTC CASSLALGGFWEQYF
few TRBD1 TRBJ2-3 TRBV19 15 TGTGCCAGTAGTGTCGGGACAGGGGTTGGAAATACGCAGTATTTT CASSVGTGVGNTQYF
. . TRBJ2-7 TRBV30 12 TGTGCCTGGGATTCACGGGGGAACGAGCAGTACTTC CAWDSRGNEQYF
. . TRBJ2-7 TRBV6-6 13 TGTGCCAGCAGTTACTCCCCACGGGCCGAGCAGTACTTC CASSYSPRAEQYF
few . TRBJ2-7 TRBV19 14 TGTGCCAGTTCTCGGTGGGGGGCTGAGGACGAGCAGTACTTC CASSRWGAEDEQYF
many . TRBJ2-7 TRBV3-1 13 TGTGCCAGCAGCCCTTGGGATACCTACGAGCAGTACTTC CASSPWDTYEQYF
many . TRBJ2-3 TRBV28 16 TGTGCCAGCAGTTCGGTGGACAGTAGCCCCACAGATACGCAGTATTTT CASSSVDSSPTDTQYF
few . TRBJ1-5 TRBV11-1 12 TGTGCCAGCAGCAAACCGGGGGAGCCCCAGCATTTT CASSKPGEPQHF
few . TRBJ1-4 TRBV13 14 TGTGCCAGCAGCTCGGGACACATTAATGAAAAACTGTTTTTT CASSSGHINEKLFF
. . TRBJ2-7 TRBV20-1 12 TGCAGTGCTTATCGTGATTCCTACGAGCAGTACTTC CSAYRDSYEQYF
few . TRBJ2-7 TRBV4-3 16 TGCGCCAGCAGCCAAGATTTCCGGGGGACTTCCTACGAGCAGTACTTC CASSQDFRGTSYEQYF
many . TRBJ2-1 TRBV20-1 12 TGCAGTGCAAACCCGCTAGCATATGAGCAGTTCTTC CSANPLAYEQFF
. TRBD2 TRBJ2-7 TRBV20-1 18 TGCAGTGCTAGAGATCATGGCCTAGCGGGTTACTTCTCCTACGAGCAGTACTTC CSARDHGLAGYFSYEQYF
few . TRBJ1-1 TRBV4-3 16 TGCGCCAGCAGCCAAGATCTGACCGGAGTGAACACTGAAGCTTTCTTT CASSQDLTGVNTEAFF
few TRBD2 TRBJ2-3 TRBV20-1 18 TGCAGTGCGATCATTCCCGGGGAGGGGCTCACCCCCACAGATACGCAGTATTTT CSAIIPGEGLTPTDTQYF
few . TRBJ2-3 TRBV5-5 15 TGTGCCAGCAGCTTGCAGGGGCCCAGCACAGATACGCAGTATTTT CASSLQGPSTDTQYF
few TRBD1 TRBJ2-5 TRBV7-6 16 TGTGCCAGCAGCTTAGGAGTCAGGGGGACGCGAGAGACCCAGTACTTC CASSLGVRGTRETQYF
. . TRBJ1-4 TRBV6-5 15 TGTGCCAGCAGTTACTCGGTTGCAACTAATGGAAAACTGTTTTTT CASSYSVATNGKLFF